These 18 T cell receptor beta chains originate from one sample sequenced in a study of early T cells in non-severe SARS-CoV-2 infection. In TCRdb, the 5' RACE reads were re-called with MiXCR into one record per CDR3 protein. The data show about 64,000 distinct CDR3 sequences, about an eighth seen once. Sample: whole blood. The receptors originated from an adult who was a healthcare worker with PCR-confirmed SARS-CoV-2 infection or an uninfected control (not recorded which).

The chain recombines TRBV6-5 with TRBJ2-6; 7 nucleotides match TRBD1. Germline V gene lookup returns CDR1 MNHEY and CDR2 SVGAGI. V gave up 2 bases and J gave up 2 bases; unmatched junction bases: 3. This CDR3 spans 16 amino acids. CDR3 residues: CASSYDRVTGANVLTF. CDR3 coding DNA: TGTGCCAGCAGTTACGACAGGGTGACTGGGGCCAACGTCCTGACTTTC.

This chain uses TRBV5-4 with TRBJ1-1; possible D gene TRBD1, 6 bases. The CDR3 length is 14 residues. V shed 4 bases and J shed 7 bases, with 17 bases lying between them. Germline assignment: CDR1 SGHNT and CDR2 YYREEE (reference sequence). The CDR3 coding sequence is TGTGCCAGCAGCGCCAGGACAGTTGGGGGTGAAGCTTTCTTT. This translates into CASSARTVGGEAFF.

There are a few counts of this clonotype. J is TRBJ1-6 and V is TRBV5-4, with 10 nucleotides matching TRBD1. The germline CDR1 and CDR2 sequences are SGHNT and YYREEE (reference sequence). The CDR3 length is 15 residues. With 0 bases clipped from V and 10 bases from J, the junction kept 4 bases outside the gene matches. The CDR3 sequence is CASSLAGTGESPLHF. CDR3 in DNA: TGTGCCAGCAGCTTGGCCGGGACAGGGGAATCACCCCTCCACTTT.

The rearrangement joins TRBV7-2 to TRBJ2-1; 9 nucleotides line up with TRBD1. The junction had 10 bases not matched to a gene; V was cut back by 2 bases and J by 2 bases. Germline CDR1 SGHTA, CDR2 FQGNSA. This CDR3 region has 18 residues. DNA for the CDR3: TGTGCCAGCAGCTTAAAGGCGACCGGGACAGGGACCTACAATGAGCAGTTCTTC. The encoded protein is CASSLKATGTGTYNEQFF.

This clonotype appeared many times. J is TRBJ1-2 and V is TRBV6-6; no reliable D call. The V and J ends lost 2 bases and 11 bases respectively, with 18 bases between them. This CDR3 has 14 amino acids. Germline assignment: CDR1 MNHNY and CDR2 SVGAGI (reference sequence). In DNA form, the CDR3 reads TGTGCCAGCAGTTACCGGACGGATCCCGCCCCATACACCTTC. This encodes CASSYRTDPAPYTF.

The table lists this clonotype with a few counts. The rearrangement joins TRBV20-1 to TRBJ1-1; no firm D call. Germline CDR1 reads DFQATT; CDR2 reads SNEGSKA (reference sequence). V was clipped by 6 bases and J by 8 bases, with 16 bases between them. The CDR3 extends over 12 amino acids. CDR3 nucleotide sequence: TGCAGTGCAAGGACCGCGCTACGAGAAGCTTTCTTT. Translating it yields CSARTALREAFF.

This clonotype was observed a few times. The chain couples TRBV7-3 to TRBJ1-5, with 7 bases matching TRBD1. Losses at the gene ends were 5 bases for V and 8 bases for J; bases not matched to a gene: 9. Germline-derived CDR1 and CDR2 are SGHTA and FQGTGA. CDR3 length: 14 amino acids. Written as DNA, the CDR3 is TGTGCCAGCAGCCCGCAGGGGGGGATTGAGCCCCAGCATTTT. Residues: CASSPQGGIEPQHF.

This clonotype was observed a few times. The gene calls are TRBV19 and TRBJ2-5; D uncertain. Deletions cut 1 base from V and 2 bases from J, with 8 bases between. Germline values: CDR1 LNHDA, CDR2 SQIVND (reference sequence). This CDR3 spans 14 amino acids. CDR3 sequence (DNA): TGTGCCAGTAGTATAGGTTCAGGACAAGAGACCCAGTACTTC. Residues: CASSIGSGQETQYF. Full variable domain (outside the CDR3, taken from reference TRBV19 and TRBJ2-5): DGGITQSPKYLFRKEGQNVTLSCEQNLNHDAMYWYRQDPGQGLRLIYYSQIVNDFQKGDIAEGYSVSREKKESFPLTVTSAQKNPTAFYLCASSIGSGQETQYFGPGTRLLVL.

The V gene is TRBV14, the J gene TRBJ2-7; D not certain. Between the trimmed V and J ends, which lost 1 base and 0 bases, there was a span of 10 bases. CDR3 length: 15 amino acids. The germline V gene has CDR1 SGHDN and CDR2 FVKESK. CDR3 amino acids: CASSQGYSPSYEQYF. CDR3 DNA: TGTGCCAGCAGCCAAGGGTACTCGCCCTCCTACGAGCAGTACTTC.

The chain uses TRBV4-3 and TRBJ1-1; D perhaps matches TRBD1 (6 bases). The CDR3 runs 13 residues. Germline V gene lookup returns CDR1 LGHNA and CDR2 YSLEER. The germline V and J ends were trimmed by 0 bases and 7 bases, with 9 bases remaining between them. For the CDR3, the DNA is TGCGCCAGCAGCCAAGATACGGACAGTGAAGCTTTCTTT. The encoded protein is CASSQDTDSEAFF.

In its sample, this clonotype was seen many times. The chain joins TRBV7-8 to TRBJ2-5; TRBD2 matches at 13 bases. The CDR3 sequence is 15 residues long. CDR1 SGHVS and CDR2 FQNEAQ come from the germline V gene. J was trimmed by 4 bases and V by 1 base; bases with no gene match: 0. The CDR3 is CASSLGTSGGETQYF. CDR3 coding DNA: TGTGCCAGCAGCTTAGGGACTAGCGGGGGAGAGACCCAGTACTTC.

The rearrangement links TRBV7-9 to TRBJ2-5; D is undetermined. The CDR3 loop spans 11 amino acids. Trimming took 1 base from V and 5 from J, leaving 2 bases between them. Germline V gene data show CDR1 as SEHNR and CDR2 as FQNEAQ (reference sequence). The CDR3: CASSLDETQYF. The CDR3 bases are TGTGCCAGCAGCTTAGATGAGACCCAGTACTTC.

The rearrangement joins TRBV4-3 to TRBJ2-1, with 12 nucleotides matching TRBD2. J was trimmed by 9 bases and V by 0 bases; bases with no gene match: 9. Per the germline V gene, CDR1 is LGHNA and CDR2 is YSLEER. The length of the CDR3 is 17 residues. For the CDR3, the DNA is TGCGCCAGCAGCCAAGATCCAGCTAGCGGGGGGGCCGTTGAGCAGTTCTTC. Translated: CASSQDPASGGAVEQFF.

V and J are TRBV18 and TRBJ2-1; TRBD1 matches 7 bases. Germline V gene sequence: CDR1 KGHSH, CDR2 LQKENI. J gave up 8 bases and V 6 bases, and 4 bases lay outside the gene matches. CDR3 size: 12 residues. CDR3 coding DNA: TGTGCCAGCTCGCAACAGGGGTATGAGCAGTTCTTC. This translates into CASSQQGYEQFF.

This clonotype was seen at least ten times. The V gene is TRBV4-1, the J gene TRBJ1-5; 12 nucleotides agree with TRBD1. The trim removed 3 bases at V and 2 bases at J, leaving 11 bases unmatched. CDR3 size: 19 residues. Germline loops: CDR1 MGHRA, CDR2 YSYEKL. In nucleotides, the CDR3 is TGCGCCAGCAGCCACGCTTCCGGGACAGGGGGCGGGGGCAATCAGCCCCAGCATTTT. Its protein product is CASSHASGTGGGGNQPQHF.

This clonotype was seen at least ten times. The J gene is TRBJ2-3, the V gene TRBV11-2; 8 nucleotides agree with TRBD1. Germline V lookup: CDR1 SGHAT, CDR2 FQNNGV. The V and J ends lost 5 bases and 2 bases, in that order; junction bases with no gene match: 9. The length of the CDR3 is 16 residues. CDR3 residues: CASSPGGGQFTDTQYF. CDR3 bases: TGTGCCAGCAGCCCAGGGGGCGGACAGTTCACAGATACGCAGTATTTT.

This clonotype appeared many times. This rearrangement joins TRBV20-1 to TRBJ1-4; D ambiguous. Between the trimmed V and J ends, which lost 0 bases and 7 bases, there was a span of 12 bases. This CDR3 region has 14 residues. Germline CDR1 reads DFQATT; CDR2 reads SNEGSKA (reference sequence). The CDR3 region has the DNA TGCAGTGCTAGAGATACGGGTGGTAGTGAAAAACTGTTTTTT. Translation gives CSARDTGGSEKLFF.

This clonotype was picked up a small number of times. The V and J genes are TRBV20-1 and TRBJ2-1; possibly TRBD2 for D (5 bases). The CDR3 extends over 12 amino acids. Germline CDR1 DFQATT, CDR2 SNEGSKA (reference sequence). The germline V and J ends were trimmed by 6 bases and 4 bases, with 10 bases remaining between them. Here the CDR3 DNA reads TGCAGTGCCGAGGGCAAATACAATGAGCAGTTCTTC. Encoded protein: CSAEGKYNEQFF.